This T cell receptor (beta chain) derives from a study of blood T cell repertoires in COVID-19. About the research overall: The United States, Italy and Spain were the sources of the acute and convalescent COVID-19 samples. Sample material is recorded as cDNA or gDNA derived from T cells, B-cell-depleted T cells, or PBMCs.

Original processing notes: Estimation of nucleated cell counts was performed using reference gene primer amplification. Method: immunoSEQ multiplex PCR; TCRdb's copy keeps in-frame clones and lacks some. The V and J calls and clone size were taken over from that table, and D and trimming were inferred from the DNA. Of approximately 140,000 clones listed, approximately 83% are singletons. The germline V and J ends were trimmed by 3 bases and 0 bases, with 14 bases remaining between them. CDR1 LGHNA and CDR2 YSLEER come from the germline V gene. The CDR3 is 16 residues long. Patients from Seattle were sampled longitudinally, starting during active infection.

The chain joins TRBV4-3 to TRBJ1-2; D possibly corresponds to TRBD1 (5 bases). The material sequenced was peripheral blood. This clonotype was obtained from a woman in her fifties or sixties with COVID-19, enrolled during active disease. Written as DNA, the CDR3 is TGCGCCAGCAGCCATGTTCAGGGTGACTCTAACTATGGCTACACCTTC. As protein: CASSHVQGDSNYGYTF.